Listed below are T cell receptor beta chains from one sample, sequenced in a study of identical twins. TCRdb used MiXCR to reprocess the 5' RACE reads, holding one entry per CDR3 protein. This table holds more than 400,000 distinct CDR3 sequences, about 15% found once. This same sample was also taken into another study, of yellow fever vaccine responses in identical twins.

The sequencing sample was made of CD4+ T cells sorted from blood. All receptors come from a woman younger than 30 in good health. Both conserved end residues are part of each CDR3. A D gene is named only where the DNA matches it firmly. Some rows have no size entry. The others give once, few or many, or a class for an expanded clone.

>14|TRBV20-1|TRBJ2-3|NA|NA
TGCAGTGCAAAGCAGGGGATTAGCACAGATACGCAGTATTTT
CSAKQGISTDTQYF
>13|TRBV5-1|TRBJ2-1|few|NA
TGCGCCAGCAGCTTGGCGGACAATCATAAGCAGTTCTTC
CASSLADNHKQFF
>15|TRBV12-3/TRBV12-4|TRBJ1-5|many|TRBD1
TGTGCCAGCAGTCCGGGACAGGGCTGGAATCAGCCCCAGCATTTT
CASSPGQGWNQPQHF
>15|TRBV12-3/TRBV12-4|TRBJ2-1|NA|TRBD1
TGTGCCAGCAGACTGACAGGGGGCCGGAGCAATGAGCAGTTCTTC
CASRLTGGRSNEQFF
>17|TRBV3-1|TRBJ1-5|few|NA
TGTGCCAGCAGCCATGTGTGGCAGACTTTTAGCAATCAGCCCCAGCATTTT
CASSHVWQTFSNQPQHF
>13|TRBV20-1|TRBJ2-1|few|NA
TGCAGTGCTAGAGTACGACATAACAATGAGCAGTTCTTC
CSARVRHNNEQFF
>15|TRBV7-9|TRBJ2-1|few|NA
TGTGCCAGCAGCGCCCACAGGAATCGCTACAATGAGCAGTTCTTC
CASSAHRNRYNEQFF
>15|TRBV25-1|TRBJ2-7|NA|NA
TGTGCCAGCTCGGAGGGCGGACGATCTAACTACGAGCAGTACTTC
CASSEGGRSNYEQYF
>15|TRBV4-1|TRBJ1-6|few|TRBD1
TGCGCCAGCAGCCACACTACAGGGGTCCCGGGGTCCCTCCACTTT
CASSHTTGVPGSLHF
>14|TRBV9|TRBJ2-1|NA|NA
TGTGCCAGCAGCCCCCTAGGCTCCTACAATGAGCAGTTCTTC
CASSPLGSYNEQFF
>15|TRBV11-2|TRBJ2-2|few|NA
TGTGCCAGCAGCTTAGAGGCCGCGCGTCCCGGGGAGCTGTTTTTT
CASSLEAARPGELFF
>14|TRBV6-2/TRBV6-3|TRBJ2-3|NA|TRBD2
TGTGCCAGCCGCGTGGGCGGGGGGCCAGATACGCAGTATTTT
CASRVGGGPDTQYF
>11|TRBV7-9|TRBJ2-1|few|NA
TGTGCCAGCAGCTTATACGATGAGCAGTTCTTC
CASSLYDEQFF
>17|TRBV4-1|TRBJ2-3|NA|TRBD2
TGCGCCAGCAGCCAAGATGGGCTAGCGGGAGTCCTGGATACGCAGTATTTT
CASSQDGLAGVLDTQYF
>14|TRBV7-9|TRBJ2-7|NA|NA
TGTGCCAGCAGCTTAGCGCTGGGGACCTACGAGCAGTACTTC
CASSLALGTYEQYF
>14|TRBV9|TRBJ2-3|few|TRBD2
TGTGCCAGCAGCGTAGGGACTAGCGCCGATACGCAGTATTTT
CASSVGTSADTQYF
>16|TRBV29-1|TRBJ2-3|many|NA
TGCAGCGTTGAAAGCTTTGGACGGATTGGCACAGATACGCAGTATTTT
CSVESFGRIGTDTQYF
>17|TRBV5-1|TRBJ2-1|few|TRBD2
TGCGCCAGCAGCTTGGAGGGACTAGCGGCCTCCTACAATGAGCAGTTCTTC
CASSLEGLAASYNEQFF
>15|TRBV7-6|TRBJ2-1|NA|NA
TGTGCCAGCAGCCGATTCAGTTCGGGAATAAATGAGCAGTTCTTC
CASSRFSSGINEQFF
>16|TRBV7-9|TRBJ2-7|NA|TRBD2
TGTGCCAGCAGCCCAGTACAGGCTAGCGGAAAGAACGAGCAGTACTTC
CASSPVQASGKNEQYF
>13|TRBV15|TRBJ1-2|NA|NA
TGTGCCACCAGTCAAAGGGGGATTGGTGGCTACACCTTC
CATSQRGIGGYTF
>16|TRBV28|TRBJ2-1|NA|NA
TGTGCCAGCAGTTTTATTCTCGGGAGCAATTCGAATGAGCAGTTCTTC
CASSFILGSNSNEQFF
>15|TRBV7-8|TRBJ1-2|NA|TRBD1
TGTGCCAGCAGCTTACGACAGGGTGGGATATCTGGCTACACCTTC
CASSLRQGGISGYTF
>15|TRBV11-3|TRBJ2-1|NA|TRBD2
TGTGCCAGCAGCTTACGACTAGCGGCTTCGAATGAGCAGTTCTTC
CASSLRLAASNEQFF
>15|TRBV6-4|TRBJ2-4|few|NA
TGTGCCAGCAGTTGGGGGGGACAGAGAAAAAACATTCAGTACTTC
CASSWGGQRKNIQYF
>15|TRBV7-8|TRBJ2-4|few|NA
TGTGCCAGCAGTCGCCCTAGATCGCCGAAAAACATTCAGTACTTC
CASSRPRSPKNIQYF
>14|TRBV29-1|TRBJ2-7|NA|NA
TGCAGCGCCGACGTCACAGGAGAGGTTCGCGAGCAGTACTTC
CSADVTGEVREQYF
>14|TRBV4-1|TRBJ2-5|few|NA
TGCGCCAGCAGCCAATCGGGGGCGCGGGAGACCCAGTACTTC
CASSQSGARETQYF
>16|TRBV28|TRBJ1-5|NA|NA
TGTGCCAGCAGTTCGGGGGCGGGCCCCGACAATCAGCCCCAGCATTTT
CASSSGAGPDNQPQHF
>15|TRBV6-5|TRBJ1-1|few|TRBD1
TGTGCCAGCAGTTACTCGACAGGGGTTGCCACTGAAGCTTTCTTT
CASSYSTGVATEAFF
>15|TRBV5-1|TRBJ2-3|few|TRBD1
TGCGCCAGCAGCGACGGACAGGGGGTCACAGATACGCAGTATTTT
CASSDGQGVTDTQYF
>12|TRBV10-3|TRBJ1-1|NA|TRBD1
TGTGCCAACGGACAGGGAAGCACTGAAGCTTTCTTT
CANGQGSTEAFF
>19|TRBV4-1|TRBJ2-3|NA|NA
TGCGCCAGCAGCCAGGCCGAATTCAAAGGGACCACCAGAGGAGATACGCAGTATTTT
CASSQAEFKGTTRGDTQYF
>15|TRBV7-9|TRBJ2-1|many|NA
TGTGCCAGCAGCTGGTCCGGCGGGGTCTACAATGAGCAGTTCTTC
CASSWSGGVYNEQFF
>14|TRBV11-2|TRBJ2-2|NA|NA
TGTGCCAGCAGCCCCTATCTGAACACCGGGGAGCTGTTTTTT
CASSPYLNTGELFF
>17|TRBV5-1|TRBJ2-7|many|TRBD1
TGCGCCAGCAGCTTGGGACTCAGGGGACAGGGCTCCTACGAGCAGTACTTC
CASSLGLRGQGSYEQYF
>15|TRBV20-1|TRBJ1-5|few|TRBD1
TGCAGTGCTAGAGAGACAGGGCCTAGCAATCAGCCCCAGCATTTT
CSARETGPSNQPQHF
>15|TRBV9|TRBJ1-1|few|NA
TGTGCCAGCAGCGTAGGTTCAGGCTCCAACACTGAAGCTTTCTTT
CASSVGSGSNTEAFF
>12|TRBV29-1|TRBJ2-5|many|TRBD2
TGCAGCGCTTGCGAGGGAGGGGAGACCCAGTACTTC
CSACEGGETQYF
>15|TRBV10-2|TRBJ2-3|NA|NA
TGCGCCAGCAGTGAATTTCGACTATTCACAGATACGCAGTATTTT
CASSEFRLFTDTQYF
>17|TRBV4-2|TRBJ1-3|few|TRBD1
TGTGCCAGCAGCCAGGGCCGGGGACAGGGTTTCGGAAACACCATATATTTT
CASSQGRGQGFGNTIYF
>13|TRBV20-1|TRBJ2-5|few|TRBD1
TGCAGTGCTATGGGACAGGGGGAAGAGACCCAGTACTTC
CSAMGQGEETQYF
>16|TRBV20-1|TRBJ2-7|NA|TRBD2
TGCAGTGCTATTCATTCCCTCGGCGGGAGGGGGTACGAGCAGTACTTC
CSAIHSLGGRGYEQYF
>14|TRBV12-3/TRBV12-4|TRBJ2-1|many|NA
TGTGCCAGCACCCGACTCCCTGGGGGCAATGAGCAGTTCTTC
CASTRLPGGNEQFF
>16|TRBV12-3/TRBV12-4|TRBJ1-5|NA|TRBD1
TGTGCCAGCAGGCTTGGACAGGGTCGAGGCAATCAGCCCCAGCATTTT
CASRLGQGRGNQPQHF
>15|TRBV5-1|TRBJ2-3|NA|TRBD2
TGCGCCAGCAGCTCGATAGCGGGGTACACAGATACGCAGTATTTT
CASSSIAGYTDTQYF
>19|TRBV7-3|TRBJ2-3|NA|TRBD2
TGTGCCAGCAGCTTACGGGGGGGACTAGCGGGAGGGCCTATAGATACGCAGTATTTT
CASSLRGGLAGGPIDTQYF
>14|TRBV27|TRBJ2-4|NA|NA
TGTGCCAGCAGGGGGACGCTAGCCAAAAACATTCAGTACTTC
CASRGTLAKNIQYF
>14|TRBV25-1|TRBJ2-1|once|TRBD1
TGTGCCAGCAGAGGACAGGGAGCGGGCAATGAGCAGTTCTTC
CASRGQGAGNEQFF
>15|TRBV20-1|TRBJ2-2|NA|NA
TGCAGTGCTAGAGCCAGACTAATAGGGACCGGGGAGCTGTTTTTT
CSARARLIGTGELFF
>17|TRBV7-6|TRBJ2-3|NA|NA
TGTGCCAGCTCCCGCCGGGTAACTCCATCTAGCACAGATACGCAGTATTTT
CASSRRVTPSSTDTQYF
>18|TRBV11-1|TRBJ2-3|NA|NA
TGTGCCAGCAGCCCGACGGGTTGGGTTCCCCCGTTTACAGATACGCAGTATTTT
CASSPTGWVPPFTDTQYF
>14|TRBV2|TRBJ2-1|NA|TRBD2
TGTGCCAGCAGGGGGGGACTAGTAAACAATGAGCAGTTCTTC
CASRGGLVNNEQFF
>12|TRBV28|TRBJ2-7|few|NA
TGTGCCAGCAGTTATCAGAAATACGAGCAGTACTTC
CASSYQKYEQYF
>17|TRBV7-8|TRBJ2-1|NA|NA
TGTGCCAGCAGCTCTGGACAGTTCCAAAATCCATACAATGAGCAGTTCTTC
CASSSGQFQNPYNEQFF